This TCR beta chain was identified in a study of technical replicates of blood from a handful of donors. TCRdb keeps only in-frame clones here, not all; method: immunoSEQ multiplex PCR. The profile shows about 66,000 clones, roughly 88% of them singletons. The TCR originated in a human donor in good health. Some clones in this sample may be carry-over from other donors' samples. What was sequenced was PBMCs.

CDR3 sequence (DNA): TGTGCCAGCAGGGCCGACGGGGGGGGACCCGAGTTCTTC. Translating it yields CASRADGGGPEFF. The V and J genes are TRBV6-4 and TRBJ2-1; the match to TRBD2 covers 8 bases. The CDR3 has 13 amino acids. CDR1 is MRHNA and CDR2 is SNTAGT in the germline V gene. The V gene end was trimmed by 6 bases and the J gene end by 14 bases; junction bases not matched to a gene: 12.